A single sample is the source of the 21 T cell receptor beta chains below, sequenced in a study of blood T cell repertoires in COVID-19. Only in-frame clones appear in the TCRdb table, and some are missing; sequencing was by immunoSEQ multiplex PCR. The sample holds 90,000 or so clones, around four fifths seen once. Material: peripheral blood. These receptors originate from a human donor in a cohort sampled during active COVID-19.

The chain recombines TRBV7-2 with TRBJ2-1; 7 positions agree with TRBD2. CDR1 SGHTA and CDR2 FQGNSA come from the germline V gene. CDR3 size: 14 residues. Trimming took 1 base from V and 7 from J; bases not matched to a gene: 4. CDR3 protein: CASSLVGSGNEQFF. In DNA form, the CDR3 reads TGTGCCAGCAGCTTAGTGGGTAGCGGGAATGAGCAGTTCTTC.

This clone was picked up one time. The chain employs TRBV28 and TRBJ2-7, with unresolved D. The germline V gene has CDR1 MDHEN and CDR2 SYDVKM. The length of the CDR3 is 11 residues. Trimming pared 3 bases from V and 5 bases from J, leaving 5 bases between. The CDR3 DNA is TGTGCCAGCAGTTTCTACCACGAGCAGTACTTC. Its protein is CASSFYHEQYF.

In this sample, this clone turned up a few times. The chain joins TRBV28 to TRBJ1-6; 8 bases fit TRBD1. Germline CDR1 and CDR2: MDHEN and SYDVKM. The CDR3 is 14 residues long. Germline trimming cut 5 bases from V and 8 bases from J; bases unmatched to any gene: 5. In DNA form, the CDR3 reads TGTGCCAGCAGTACAAGGACAGGGTATTCACCCCTCCACTTT. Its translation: CASSTRTGYSPLHF.

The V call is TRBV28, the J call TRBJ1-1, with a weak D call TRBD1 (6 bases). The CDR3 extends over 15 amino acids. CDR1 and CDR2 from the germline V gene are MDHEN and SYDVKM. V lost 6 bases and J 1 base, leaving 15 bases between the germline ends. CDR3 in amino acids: CASRTFRGPNTEAFF. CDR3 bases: TGTGCCAGCAGGACTTTCAGGGGACCGAACACTGAAGCTTTCTTT.

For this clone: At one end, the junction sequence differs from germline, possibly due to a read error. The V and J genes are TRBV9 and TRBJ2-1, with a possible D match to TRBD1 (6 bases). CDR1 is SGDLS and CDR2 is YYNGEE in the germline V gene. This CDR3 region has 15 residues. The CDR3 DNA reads TGTGCCAGCAGCGTAGAGTCAGGGGACCCTTCCCGCATGCTCTTC. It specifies CASSVESGDPSRMLF. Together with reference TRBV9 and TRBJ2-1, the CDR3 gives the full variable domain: DSGVTQTPKHLITATGQRVTLRCSPRSGDLSVYWYQQSLDQGLQFLIQYYNGEERAKGNILERFSAQQFPDLHSELNLSSLELGDSALYFCASSVESGDPSRMLFGPGTRLTVL.

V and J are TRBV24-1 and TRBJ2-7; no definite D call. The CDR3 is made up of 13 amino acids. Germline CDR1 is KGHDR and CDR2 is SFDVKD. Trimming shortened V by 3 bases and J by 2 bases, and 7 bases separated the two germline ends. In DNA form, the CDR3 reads TGTGCCACCAGTGATCGGGTTACCTACGAGCAGTACTTC. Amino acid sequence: CATSDRVTYEQYF.

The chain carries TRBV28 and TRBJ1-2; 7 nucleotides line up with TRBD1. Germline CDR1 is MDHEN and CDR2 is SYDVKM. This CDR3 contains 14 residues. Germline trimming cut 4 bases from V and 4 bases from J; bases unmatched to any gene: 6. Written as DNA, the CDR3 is TGTGCCAGCAGTTCACAGGGGCGAGTCTATGGCTACACCTTC. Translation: CASSSQGRVYGYTF.

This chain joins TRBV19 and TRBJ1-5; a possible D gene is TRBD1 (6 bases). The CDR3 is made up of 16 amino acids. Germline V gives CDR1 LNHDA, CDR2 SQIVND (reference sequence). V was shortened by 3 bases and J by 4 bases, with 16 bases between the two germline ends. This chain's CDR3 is CASSIDQGFRNQPQHF. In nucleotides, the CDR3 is TGTGCCAGTAGTATTGATCAGGGGTTTAGGAATCAGCCCCAGCATTTT.

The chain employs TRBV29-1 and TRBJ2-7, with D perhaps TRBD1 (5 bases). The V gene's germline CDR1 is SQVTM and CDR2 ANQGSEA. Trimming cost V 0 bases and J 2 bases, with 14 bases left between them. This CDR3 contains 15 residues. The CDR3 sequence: CSVEDSAGAAYEQYF. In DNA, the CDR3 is TGCAGCGTTGAAGATTCGGCTGGGGCCGCCTACGAGCAGTACTTC.

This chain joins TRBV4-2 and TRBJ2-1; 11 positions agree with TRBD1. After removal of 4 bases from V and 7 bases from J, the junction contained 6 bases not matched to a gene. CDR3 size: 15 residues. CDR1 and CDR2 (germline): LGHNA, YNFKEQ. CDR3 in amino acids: CASSPGTGGTNEQFF. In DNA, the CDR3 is TGTGCCAGCAGCCCGGGGACAGGGGGGACGAATGAGCAGTTCTTC.

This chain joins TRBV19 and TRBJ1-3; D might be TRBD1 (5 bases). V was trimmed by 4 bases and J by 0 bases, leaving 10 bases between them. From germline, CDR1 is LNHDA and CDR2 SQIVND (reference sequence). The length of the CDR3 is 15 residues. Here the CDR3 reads CASSNSDSSGNTIYF. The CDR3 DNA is TGTGCCAGTAGTAACTCAGACAGCTCTGGAAACACCATATATTTT.

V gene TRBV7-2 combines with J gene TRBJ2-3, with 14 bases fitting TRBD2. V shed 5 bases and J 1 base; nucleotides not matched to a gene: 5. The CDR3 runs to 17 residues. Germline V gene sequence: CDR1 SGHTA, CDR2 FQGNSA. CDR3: CASSLRLAGGGTDTQYF. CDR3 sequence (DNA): TGTGCCAGCAGCCTGCGACTAGCGGGGGGGGGCACAGATACGCAGTATTTT. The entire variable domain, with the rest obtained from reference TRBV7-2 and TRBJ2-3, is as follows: GAGVSQSPSNKVTEKGKDVELRCDPISGHTALYWYRQSLGQGLEFLIYFQGNSAPDKSGLPSDRFSAERTGGSVSTLTIQRTQQEDSAVYLCASSLRLAGGGTDTQYFGPGTRLTVL.

The CDR3 region has the DNA TGTGCCAGCAGTTTATCGATACGCGGGGGCCGATCCTACGAGCAGTACTTC. This encodes CASSLSIRGGRSYEQYF. V and J are TRBV27 and TRBJ2-7, with D perhaps TRBD2 (7 bases). CDR3 size: 17 residues. Trimming left V 0 bases short and J 1 base short, with 16 bases between. The germline gives CDR1 MNHEY, CDR2 SMNVEV (reference sequence).

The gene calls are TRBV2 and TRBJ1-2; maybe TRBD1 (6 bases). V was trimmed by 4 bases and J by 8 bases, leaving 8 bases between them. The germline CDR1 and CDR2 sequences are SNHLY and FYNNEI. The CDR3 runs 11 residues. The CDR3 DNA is TGTGCCAGCAGTGCAGGGGTCGGCTACACCTTC. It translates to CASSAGVGYTF.

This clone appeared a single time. The chain's CDR3 is CASGTQGSYSDTQYF. CDR3 coding DNA: TGCGCCAGCGGAACCCAGGGGTCTTATTCAGATACGCAGTATTTT. V usage is TRBV5-1 and J usage is TRBJ2-3; possible D gene TRBD1, 6 bases. V lost 7 bases and J 4 bases, leaving 19 bases between the germline ends. The CDR3 consists of 15 residues. Germline values: CDR1 SGHRS, CDR2 YFSETQ. Filled out from reference TRBV5-1 and TRBJ2-3, the complete variable domain reads KAGVTQTPRYLIKTRGQQVTLSCSPISGHRSVSWYQQTPGQGLQFLFEYFSETQRNKGNFPGRFSGRQFSNSRSEMNVSTLELGDSALYLCASGTQGSYSDTQYFGPGTRLTVL.

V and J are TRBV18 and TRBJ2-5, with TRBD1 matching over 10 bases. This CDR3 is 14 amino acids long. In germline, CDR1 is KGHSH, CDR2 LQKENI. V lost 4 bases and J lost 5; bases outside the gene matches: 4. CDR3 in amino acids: CASSLTGGAETQYF. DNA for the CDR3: TGTGCCAGCTCACTGACAGGGGGCGCGGAGACCCAGTACTTC. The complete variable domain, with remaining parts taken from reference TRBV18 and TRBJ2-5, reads NAGVMQNPRHLVRRRGQEARLRCSPMKGHSHVYWYRQLPEEGLKFMVYLQKENIIDESGMPKERFSAEFPKEGPSILRIQQVVRGDSAAYFCASSLTGGAETQYFGPGTRLLVL.

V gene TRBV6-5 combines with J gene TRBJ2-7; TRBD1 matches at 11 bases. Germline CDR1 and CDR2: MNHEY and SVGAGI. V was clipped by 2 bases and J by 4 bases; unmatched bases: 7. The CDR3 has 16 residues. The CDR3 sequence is CASSYHRDRGGYEQYF. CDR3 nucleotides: TGTGCCAGCAGTTACCACAGGGACAGGGGGGGTTACGAGCAGTACTTC.

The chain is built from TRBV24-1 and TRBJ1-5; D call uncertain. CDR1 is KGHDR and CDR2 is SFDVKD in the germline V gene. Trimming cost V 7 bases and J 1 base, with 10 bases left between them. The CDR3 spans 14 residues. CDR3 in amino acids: CATSITGSNQPQHF. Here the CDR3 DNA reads TGTGCCACCAGCATAACCGGGAGCAATCAGCCCCAGCATTTT.

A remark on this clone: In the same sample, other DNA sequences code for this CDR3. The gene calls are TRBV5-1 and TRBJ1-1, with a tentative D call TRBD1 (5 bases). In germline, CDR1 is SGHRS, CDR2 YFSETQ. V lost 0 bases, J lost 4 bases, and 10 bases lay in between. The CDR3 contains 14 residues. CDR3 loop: CASSLEGRGTEAFF. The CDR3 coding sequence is TGCGCCAGCAGCTTGGAAGGGAGGGGCACTGAAGCTTTCTTT.

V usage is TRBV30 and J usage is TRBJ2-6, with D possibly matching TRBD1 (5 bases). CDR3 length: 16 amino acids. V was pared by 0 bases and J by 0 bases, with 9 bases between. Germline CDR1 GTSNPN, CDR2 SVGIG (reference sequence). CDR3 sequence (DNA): TGTGCCTGGAGTGTACATGGGGCCTCTGGGGCCAACGTCCTGACTTTC. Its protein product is CAWSVHGASGANVLTF.

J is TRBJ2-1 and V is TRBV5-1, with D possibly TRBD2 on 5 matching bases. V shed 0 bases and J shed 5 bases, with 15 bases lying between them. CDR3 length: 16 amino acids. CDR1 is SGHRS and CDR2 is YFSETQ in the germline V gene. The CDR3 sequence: CASSLAPRTSNNEQFF. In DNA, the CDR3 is TGCGCCAGCAGCTTGGCTCCCAGGACTTCCAACAATGAGCAGTTCTTC.